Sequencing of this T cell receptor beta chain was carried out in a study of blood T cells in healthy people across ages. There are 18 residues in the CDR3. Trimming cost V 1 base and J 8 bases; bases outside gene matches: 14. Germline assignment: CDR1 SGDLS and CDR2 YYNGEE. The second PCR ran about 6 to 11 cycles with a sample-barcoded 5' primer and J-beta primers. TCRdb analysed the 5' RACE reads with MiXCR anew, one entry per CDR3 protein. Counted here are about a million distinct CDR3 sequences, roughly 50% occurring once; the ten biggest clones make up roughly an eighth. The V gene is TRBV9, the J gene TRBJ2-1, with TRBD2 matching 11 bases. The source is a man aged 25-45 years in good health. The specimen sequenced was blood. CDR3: CASSVYRTSGLRLDEQFF. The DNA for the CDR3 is TGTGCCAGCAGCGTATACCGGACTAGCGGGTTGAGGCTAGATGAGCAGTTCTTC.